This TCR beta chain derives from a study of CD8+ T cells in alopecia areata. TCR sequencing used cDNA made by reverse transcription of extracted RNA. The protocol was immunoSEQ multiplex PCR, while the TCRdb copy is restricted to in-frame clones and leaves out a portion. Among roughly 120,000 clones listed, about 59% were seen once. This clone was observed a few times. As to treatment: oral pan-JAK inhibitor, 5-10 mg twice daily. CDR1 is SQVTM and CDR2 is ANQGSEA in the germline V gene. The CDR3 has 13 residues. The V and J ends lost 4 bases and 0 bases respectively, with 8 bases between them. This chain links TRBV29-1 with TRBJ2-3; possibly TRBD1 or TRBD2 for D (5 bases each). The TCR was taken from a human donor with alopecia areata. The sample here was CD8+ T cells sorted from blood, taken at week 24, from a patient treated with tofacitinib. DNA of the CDR3: TGCAGCGTTGGGTGGGGGAGCACAGATACGCAGTATTTT. Its translation is CSVGWGSTDTQYF.